Each of the 12 T cell receptor beta chains below was sequenced from the same sample in a study of post-analysis software for immune sequencing data. Study-level results: Roughly 5 TRBV segments occurring more often in patients than controls included TRBV5-6, TRBV5-1 and TRBV20-1.

Libraries were made from TCR beta cDNA, and they carried unique molecular identifiers. Each CDR3 protein gets one entry after TCRdb re-called the PCR reads with MiXCR. This repertoire shows some 690,000 distinct CDR3 sequences, 30% found once; its top ten account for under 0.7%. Their antigen targets remain unknown. Sequenced sample: blood. Receptor source: a girl aged 5-17 years with multiple sclerosis.

V and J are TRBV2 and TRBJ2-5; 10 bases fit TRBD2. With the DNA end fitting TRBJ2-7 better, the J assignment may be wrong. CDR3 length: 14 amino acids. Germline V gene data show CDR1 as SNHLY and CDR2 as FYNNEI. The CDR3 here is CASRTGLAKHEQYF. The DNA of the CDR3 is TGTGCCAGCAGGACGGGACTAGCGAAACACGAGCAGTACTTC.

The chain combines TRBV20-1 with TRBJ1-5; 7 bases map to TRBD1. Unmatched junction bases numbered 2, after V lost 3 bases and J lost 3 bases. This CDR3 has 13 amino acids. CDR1 DFQATT and CDR2 SNEGSKA come from the germline V gene (reference sequence). The CDR3 coding sequence is TGCAGTGCTAGTCAGGGGGACAATCAGCCCCAGCATTTT. Translated: CSASQGDNQPQHF.

CDR3 residues: CSGAQGVGQGGELFF. CDR3 sequence (DNA): TGCAGCGGAGCCCAAGGAGTAGGGCAGGGCGGGGAGCTGTTTTTT. V usage is TRBV29-1 and J usage is TRBJ2-2; TRBD1 is a possible D gene (5 bases). V was pared by 7 bases and J by 7 bases, with 22 bases between. Germline V gene sequence: CDR1 SQVTM, CDR2 ANQGSEA. The CDR3 runs to 15 residues.

This clonotype turned up a few times. V and J are TRBV27 and TRBJ2-7, with a possible D match to TRBD1 (5 bases). The DNA end favors TRBJ2-5, so the J call may be wrong. The CDR3 is made up of 14 amino acids. The germline V gene encodes CDR1 MNHEY and CDR2 SMNVEV (reference sequence). The CDR3 bases are TGTGCCAGCAGGGGGTCATGGGGCGCCGAGACCCAGTACTTC. Its protein is CASRGSWGAETQYF.

The genes are TRBV6-5 and TRBJ1-1; a weak D match, TRBD1 (5 bases). This CDR3 has 15 amino acids. CDR1 and CDR2 from the germline V gene are MNHEY and SVGAGI. Trimming stripped 5 bases from V and 2 bases from J, with 15 bases between. CDR3 residues: CASSHFGALNTEAFF. The CDR3 bases are TGTGCCAGCAGTCACTTCGGGGCACTCAACACTGAAGCTTTCTTT.

For this clonotype: A junction end diverges from the germline sequence, so it may reflect a read error. The CDR3, as DNA: TGCAGTGCCTTGGGCCGGGCGAGCACAGATACACAGTATTTT. Its protein product is CSALGRASTDTQYF. This chain connects TRBV20-1 to TRBJ2-3; D gene uncertain. Germline lookup yields CDR1 DFQATT and CDR2 SNEGSKA (reference sequence). The CDR3 is 14 amino acids.

The chain has TRBV19 and TRBJ2-1, with D maybe TRBD2 (5 bases). V gave up 1 base and J gave up 15 bases, with 13 bases separating them. The CDR3 has 12 amino acids. Germline loops: CDR1 LNHDA, CDR2 SQIVND (reference sequence). In DNA, the CDR3 is TGTGCCAGTAGTATAGGGGCGGGCCCAGGGTTCTTC. Translating gives CASSIGAGPGFF.

The rearrangement uses TRBV29-1 and TRBJ2-5, with D possibly matching TRBD2 (6 bases). V lost 7 bases to trimming and J lost 4 bases, with 16 bases between them. Germline assignment: CDR1 SQVTM and CDR2 ANQGSEA. The CDR3 totals 13 residues. The CDR3 DNA follows: TGCAGCGCTGTGGGCCCGGGAGCAGAGACCCAGTACTTC. Translation: CSAVGPGAETQYF.

This clonotype was seen only a few times. The chain combines TRBV2 with TRBJ1-2, with 8 bases matching TRBD1. CDR3 length: 12 residues. The V and J ends lost 8 bases and 4 bases, in that order; junction bases with no gene match: 3. The germline gives CDR1 SNHLY, CDR2 FYNNEI. CDR3 DNA: TGTGCCAGCCCGGACAGGGCCTATGGCTACACCTTC. This codes for CASPDRAYGYTF.

The chain employs TRBV20-1 and TRBJ2-3; tentative D call: TRBD1 (6 bases). CDR1 is DFQATT and CDR2 is SNEGSKA in the germline V gene (reference sequence). The CDR3 is 15 residues long. The CDR3 sequence is CGGAPGPGGTDTQYF. The CDR3 nucleotides read TGCGGGGGAGCCCCGGGCCCAGGGGGCACAGATACGCAGTATTTT.

This clonotype showed up just a few times. The chain has TRBV27 and TRBJ2-1; 9 bases match TRBD2. The germline V gene has CDR1 MNHEY and CDR2 SMNVEV (reference sequence). V shed 6 bases, J shed 0 bases, and the junction held 6 bases outside the gene matches. The CDR3 covers 16 residues. The DNA for the CDR3 is TGTGCCAGCAGACTAGCGGGTCTGAGCTCCTACAATGAGCAGTTCTTC. Translated: CASRLAGLSSYNEQFF.

The rearrangement joins TRBV12-3 or TRBV12-4 to TRBJ2-5; D is undetermined. Trimming removed 10 bases from V and 4 bases from J, with 16 bases in between. The CDR3 has 13 amino acids. The CDR3 reads CATPAATRETQYF. CDR3 nucleotides: TGTGCCACCCCGGCTGCGACCAGAGAGACCCAGTACTTC.